This T cell receptor beta chain originates from a study of blood T cell repertoires in COVID-19 (dated by TCRdb to the early 2020s). Regarding the complete study: Recovered participants in ImmuneRACE Cohort 3 were defined by two consecutive negative NP/OP PCR tests, clearance by a healthcare professional, or resolution of symptoms. Samples from collaborators originated in the United States, Italy and Spain and spanned both the acute and convalescent phases of COVID-19. The material from the prospective study consisted of cDNA or gDNA derived from T cells, B-cell-depleted T cells, or PBMCs. The dataset comprised deeply sampled blood TCRbeta repertoires from subjects exposed to, actively infected with, or recovered from COVID-19. The repertoires were released in a freely available public database intended as a resource for research on the immune response to SARS-CoV-2. The samples were drawn from two sources: the first 160 participants of the ongoing ImmuneRACE study, and fewer than 1,500 subjects contributed by 6 global collaborators. The sample metadata nearly always contained a de-identified subject ID, COVID-19 status, age in years and sex. Where available, HLA class I and class II types were obtained from metadata supplied by the sample provider rather than from assay-based typing.

Paper-wide results and their limitations: How much clinical and demographic metadata was included differed by source and by participant, and the metadata was provided uncurated.

In the prospective study, participants were about 18 to 90 years old, resided in around 25 geographic areas of the United States, and were enrolled through a virtual design. In the prospective study, participants were assigned to cohorts based on the clinical history participants reported in a screening survey and a study questionnaire. In the prospective study, mobile phlebotomists collected whole blood, serum and a nasopharyngeal or oropharyngeal swab from each participant. Over a roughly 2-month period, participants in the prospective study had the option of providing additional blood draws and questionnaires. Blood samples from the prospective study were shipped frozen or at room temperature prior to DNA extraction. This clone was found once. Which antigen it targets is not known. Qualities for individual bases were not recorded, and no much larger clone is one base off. TCRbeta CDR3 regions were amplified from genomic DNA using the immunoSEQ Assay, a bias-controlled multiplex PCR. On the authors' methods: Nucleated cell counts per sample were estimated from amplification of reference gene primers within the assay. To quantify the absolute abundance of each unique TCRbeta CDR3 rearrangement, sequence reads were collapsed and filtered. For each sample, productive Simpson clonality was calculated as the square root of Simpson's diversity index over productive rearrangements. What TCRdb holds here is the immuneACCESS table cut down to in-frame rearrangements. Part of the clones is not present; checked against another copy, under half of the missing clones reflect an unresolved V gene, and the others are unexplained. That table supplies the V and J calls and clone size; D and trimming were determined from the DNA. This sample comprises a few hundred thousand clones, 88% of them detected only once. The ten largest clones capture over 2% of the sample.

Sequenced: PBMCs or T cells enriched from blood (not recorded which). This TCR was sampled from a woman aged 55-69 years in a cohort exposed to, infected with or recovered from COVID-19 (not recorded which).

The CDR3 region reads CASSPTLTLQNTEAFF. Read as DNA, the sequence is TGTGCCAGCTCACCAACGTTGACACTGCAGAACACTGAAGCTTTCTTT. The V and J segments used are TRBV18 and TRBJ1-1, with the D gene not confidently named. The CDR3 goes from the cysteine to the phenylalanine over 16 residues. The kept DNA is CDR3 alone, 48 bases in frame from the first base. At the junction V is shortened by 2 bases and J by 1 base, with 14 bases in between. The germline V gene encodes CDR1 KGHSH and CDR2 LQKENI.